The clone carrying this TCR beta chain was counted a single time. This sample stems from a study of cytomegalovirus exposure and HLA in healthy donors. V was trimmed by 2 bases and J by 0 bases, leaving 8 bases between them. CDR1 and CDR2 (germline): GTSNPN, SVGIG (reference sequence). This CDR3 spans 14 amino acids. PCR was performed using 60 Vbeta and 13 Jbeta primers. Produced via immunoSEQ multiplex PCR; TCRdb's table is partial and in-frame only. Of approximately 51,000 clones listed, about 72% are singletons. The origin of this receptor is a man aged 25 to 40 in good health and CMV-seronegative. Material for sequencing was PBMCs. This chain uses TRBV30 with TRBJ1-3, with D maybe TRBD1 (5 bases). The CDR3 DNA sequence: TGTGCCTGGAGTTATGACAGCTCTGGAAACACCATATATTTT. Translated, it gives CAWSYDSSGNTIYF.